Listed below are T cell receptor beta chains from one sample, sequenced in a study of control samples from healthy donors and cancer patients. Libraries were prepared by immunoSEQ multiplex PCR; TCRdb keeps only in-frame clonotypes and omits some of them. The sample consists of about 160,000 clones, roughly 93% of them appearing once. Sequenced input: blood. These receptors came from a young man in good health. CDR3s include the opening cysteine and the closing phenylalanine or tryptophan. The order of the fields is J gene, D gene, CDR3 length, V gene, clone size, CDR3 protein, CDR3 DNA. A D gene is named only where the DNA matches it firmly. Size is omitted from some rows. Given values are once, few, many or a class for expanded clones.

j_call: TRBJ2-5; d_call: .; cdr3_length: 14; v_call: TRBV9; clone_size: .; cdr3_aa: CASSPRWGQETQYF; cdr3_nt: TGTGCCAGCAGTCCCCGATGGGGACAAGAGACCCAGTACTTC
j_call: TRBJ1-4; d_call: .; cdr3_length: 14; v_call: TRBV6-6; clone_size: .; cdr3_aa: CASSYSGHSEKLFF; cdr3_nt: TGTGCCAGCAGTTACTCCGGACACAGTGAAAAACTGTTTTTT
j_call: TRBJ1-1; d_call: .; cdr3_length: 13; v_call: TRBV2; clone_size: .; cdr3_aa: CASSLQGRTEAFF; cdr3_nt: TGTGCCAGCAGCTTACAGGGACGCACTGAAGCTTTCTTT
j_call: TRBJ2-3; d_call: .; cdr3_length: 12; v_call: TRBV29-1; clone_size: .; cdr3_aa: CSVEEGPDTQYF; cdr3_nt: TGCAGCGTTGAAGAGGGTCCAGATACGCAGTATTTT
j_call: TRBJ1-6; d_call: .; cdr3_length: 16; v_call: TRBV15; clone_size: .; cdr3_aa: CATSRDKARWGSPLHF; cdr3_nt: TGTGCCACCAGCAGAGACAAGGCCCGGTGGGGTTCACCCCTCCACTTT
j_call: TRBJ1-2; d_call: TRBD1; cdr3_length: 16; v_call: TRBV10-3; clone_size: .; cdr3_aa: CAISEGPGGRNYGYTF; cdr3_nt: TGTGCCATCAGTGAGGGCCCAGGGGGCCGCAACTATGGCTACACCTTC
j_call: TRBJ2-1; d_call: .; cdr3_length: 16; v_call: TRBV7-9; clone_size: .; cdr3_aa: CASSLDLATSYNEQFF; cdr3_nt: TGTGCCAGCAGCTTAGACCTAGCGACCTCCTACAATGAGCAGTTCTTC
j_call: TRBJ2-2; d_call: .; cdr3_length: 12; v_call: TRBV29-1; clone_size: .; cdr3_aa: CSVPGNTGELFF; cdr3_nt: TGCAGCGTTCCAGGGAACACCGGGGAGCTGTTTTTT
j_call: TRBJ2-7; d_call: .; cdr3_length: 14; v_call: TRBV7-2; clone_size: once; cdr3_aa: CASSSSRGLGEQYF; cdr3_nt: TGTGCCAGCAGCTCTAGCCGAGGACTCGGGGAGCAGTACTTC
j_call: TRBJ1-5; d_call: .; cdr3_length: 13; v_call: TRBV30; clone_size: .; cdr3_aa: CAWGPGTNKPQHF; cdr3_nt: TGTGCCTGGGGACCTGGGACGAATAAGCCCCAGCATTTT
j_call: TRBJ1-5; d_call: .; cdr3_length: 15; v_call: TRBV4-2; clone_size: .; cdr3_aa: CASSQDTAWHQPQHF; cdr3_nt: TGTGCCAGCAGCCAAGATACAGCCTGGCACCAGCCCCAGCATTTT
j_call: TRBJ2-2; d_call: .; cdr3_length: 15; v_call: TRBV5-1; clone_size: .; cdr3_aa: CASSLEGERTGELFF; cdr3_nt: TGCGCCAGCAGCTTGGAGGGGGAACGAACCGGGGAGCTGTTTTTT
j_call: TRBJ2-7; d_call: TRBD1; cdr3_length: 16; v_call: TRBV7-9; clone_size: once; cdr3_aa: CASSHPEGQGFYEQYF; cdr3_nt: TGTGCCAGCAGCCATCCAGAGGGACAGGGATTCTACGAGCAGTACTTC
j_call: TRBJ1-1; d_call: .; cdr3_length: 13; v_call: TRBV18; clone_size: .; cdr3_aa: CASAQSQGNEAFF; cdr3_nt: TGTGCCAGCGCCCAGTCACAGGGCAATGAAGCTTTCTTT
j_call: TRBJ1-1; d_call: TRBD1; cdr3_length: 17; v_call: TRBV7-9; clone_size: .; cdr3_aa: CASSSRPGQGVSTEAFF; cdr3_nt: TGTGCCAGCAGCTCACGACCGGGACAGGGGGTGAGCACTGAAGCTTTCTTT
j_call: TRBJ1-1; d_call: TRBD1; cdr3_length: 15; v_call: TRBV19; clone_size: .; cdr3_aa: CASEGTGGRNTEAFF; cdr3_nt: TGTGCCAGCGAAGGGACAGGGGGAAGGAACACTGAAGCTTTCTTT
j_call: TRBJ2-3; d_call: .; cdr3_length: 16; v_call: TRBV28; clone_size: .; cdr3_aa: CASSLTRGVKGDTQYF; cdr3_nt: TGTGCCAGCAGTTTAACTAGGGGCGTAAAGGGAGATACGCAGTATTTT
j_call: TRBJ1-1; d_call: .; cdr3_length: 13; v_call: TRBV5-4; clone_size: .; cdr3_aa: CASSTFTGTEAFF; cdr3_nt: TGTGCCAGCAGCACCTTCACAGGAACTGAAGCTTTCTTT
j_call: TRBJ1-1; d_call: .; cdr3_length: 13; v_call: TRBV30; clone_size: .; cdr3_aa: CAWMEVFKTEAFF; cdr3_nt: TGTGCCTGGATGGAAGTATTCAAGACTGAAGCTTTCTTT
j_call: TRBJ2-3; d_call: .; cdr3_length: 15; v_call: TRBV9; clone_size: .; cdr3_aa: CASSPRRSLTDTQYF; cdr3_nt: TGTGCCAGCAGCCCCCGGAGGAGCCTCACAGATACGCAGTATTTT
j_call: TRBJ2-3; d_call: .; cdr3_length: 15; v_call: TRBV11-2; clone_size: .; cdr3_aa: CASSPERRRPDTQYF; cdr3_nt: TGTGCCAGCAGCCCCGAAAGACGGCGTCCAGATACGCAGTATTTT
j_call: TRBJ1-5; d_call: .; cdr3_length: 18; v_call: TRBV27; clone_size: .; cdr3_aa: CASSQYDPDGGRSRPQHF; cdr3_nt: TGTGCCAGCAGTCAATACGACCCCGACGGAGGCCGTTCCCGACCCCAGCATTTT
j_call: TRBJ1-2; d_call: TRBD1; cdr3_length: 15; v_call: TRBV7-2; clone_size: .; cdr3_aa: CASSLEGTGNYGYTF; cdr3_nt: TGTGCCAGCAGCTTAGAAGGGACAGGGAACTATGGCTACACCTTC
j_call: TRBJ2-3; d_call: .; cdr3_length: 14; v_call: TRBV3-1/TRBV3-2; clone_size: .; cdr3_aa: CASSHASGFYTQYF; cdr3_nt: TGTGCCAGCAGCCACGCTTCGGGATTCTATACGCAGTATTTT
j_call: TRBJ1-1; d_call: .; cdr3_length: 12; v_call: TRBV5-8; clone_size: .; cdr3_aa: CASSDYYTEAFF; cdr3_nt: TGTGCCAGCAGCGATTATTACACTGAAGCTTTCTTT
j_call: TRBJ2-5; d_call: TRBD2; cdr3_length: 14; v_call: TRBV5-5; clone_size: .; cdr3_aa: CASSLVLAEETQYF; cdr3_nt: TGTGCCAGCAGCTTGGTTCTAGCGGAAGAGACCCAGTACTTC
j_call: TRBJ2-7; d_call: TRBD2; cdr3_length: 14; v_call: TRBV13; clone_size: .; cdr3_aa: CASSRGGSAYEQYF; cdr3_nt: TGTGCCAGCAGCCGCGGGGGGTCTGCCTACGAGCAGTACTTC
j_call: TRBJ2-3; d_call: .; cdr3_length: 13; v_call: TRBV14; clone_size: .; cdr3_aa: CASSQDLGDTQYF; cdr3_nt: TGTGCCAGCAGCCAAGATCTTGGGGATACGCAGTATTTT
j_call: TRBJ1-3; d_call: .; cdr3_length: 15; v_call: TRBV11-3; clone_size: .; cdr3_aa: CASSEGPSSGNTIYF; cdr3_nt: TGTGCCAGCAGCGAGGGACCGAGCTCTGGAAACACCATATATTTT
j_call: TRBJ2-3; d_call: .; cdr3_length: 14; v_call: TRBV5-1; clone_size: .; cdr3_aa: CASSITRNADTQYF; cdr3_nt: TGCGCCAGCAGCATCACTAGGAACGCAGATACGCAGTATTTT
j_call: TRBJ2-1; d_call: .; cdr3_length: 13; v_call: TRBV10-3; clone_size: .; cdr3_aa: CAISGVLHWEQFF; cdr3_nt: TGTGCCATCAGTGGAGTCCTACATTGGGAGCAGTTCTTC
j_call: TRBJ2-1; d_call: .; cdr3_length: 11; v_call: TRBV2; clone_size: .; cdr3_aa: CASSGELKQFF; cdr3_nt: TGTGCCAGCAGTGGTGAACTCAAGCAGTTCTTC
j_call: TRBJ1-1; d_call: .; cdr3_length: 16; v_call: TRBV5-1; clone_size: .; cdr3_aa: CASSPTAGLAFTEAFF; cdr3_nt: TGCGCCAGCAGCCCAACTGCGGGACTAGCGTTCACTGAAGCTTTCTTT
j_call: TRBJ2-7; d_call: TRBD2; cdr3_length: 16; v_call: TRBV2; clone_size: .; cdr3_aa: CASSEPRLADSYEQYF; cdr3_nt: TGTGCCAGCAGTGAACCGCGACTAGCGGACTCCTACGAGCAGTACTTC
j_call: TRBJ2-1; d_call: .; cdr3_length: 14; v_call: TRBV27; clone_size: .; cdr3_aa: CASSLTGGNNEQFF; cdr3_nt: TGTGCCAGCAGTTTAACGGGCGGGAACAATGAGCAGTTCTTC
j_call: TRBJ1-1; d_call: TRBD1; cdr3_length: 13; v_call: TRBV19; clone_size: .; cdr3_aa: CASSMWDSTEAFF; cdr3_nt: TGTGCCAGTAGTATGTGGGACAGCACTGAAGCTTTCTTT
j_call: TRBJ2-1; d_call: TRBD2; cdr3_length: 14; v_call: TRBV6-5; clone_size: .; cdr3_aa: CASSLAGGYNEQFF; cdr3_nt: TGTGCCAGCAGTCTAGCGGGGGGCTACAATGAGCAGTTCTTC
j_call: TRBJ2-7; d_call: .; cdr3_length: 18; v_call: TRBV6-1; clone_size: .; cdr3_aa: CASSEDGRRGGWTYEQYF; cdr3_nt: TGTGCCAGCAGTGAAGACGGGCGGAGGGGGGGATGGACCTACGAGCAGTACTTC
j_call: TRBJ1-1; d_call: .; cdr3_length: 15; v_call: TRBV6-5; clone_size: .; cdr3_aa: CASSYSRYISTEAFF; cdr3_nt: TGTGCCAGCAGTTATTCGCGATACATAAGCACTGAAGCTTTCTTT
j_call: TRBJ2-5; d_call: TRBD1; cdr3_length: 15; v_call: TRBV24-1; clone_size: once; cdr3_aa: CATSDLDRGPETQYF; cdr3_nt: TGTGCCACCAGTGATTTAGACAGGGGACCAGAGACCCAGTACTTC
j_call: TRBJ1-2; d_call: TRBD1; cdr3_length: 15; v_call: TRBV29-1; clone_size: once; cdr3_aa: CSVEDGRGQAYGYTF; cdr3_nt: TGCAGCGTTGAAGACGGGAGGGGACAGGCCTATGGCTACACCTTC
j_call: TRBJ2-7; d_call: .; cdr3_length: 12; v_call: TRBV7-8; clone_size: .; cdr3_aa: CASSPGTYEQYF; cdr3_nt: TGTGCCAGCAGCCCAGGGACCTACGAGCAGTACTTC
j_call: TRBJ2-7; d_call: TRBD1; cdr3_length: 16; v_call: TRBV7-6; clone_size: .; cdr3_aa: CASSLVAGDSSYEQYF; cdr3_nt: TGTGCCAGCAGCTTAGTAGCAGGGGACAGCTCCTACGAGCAGTACTTC